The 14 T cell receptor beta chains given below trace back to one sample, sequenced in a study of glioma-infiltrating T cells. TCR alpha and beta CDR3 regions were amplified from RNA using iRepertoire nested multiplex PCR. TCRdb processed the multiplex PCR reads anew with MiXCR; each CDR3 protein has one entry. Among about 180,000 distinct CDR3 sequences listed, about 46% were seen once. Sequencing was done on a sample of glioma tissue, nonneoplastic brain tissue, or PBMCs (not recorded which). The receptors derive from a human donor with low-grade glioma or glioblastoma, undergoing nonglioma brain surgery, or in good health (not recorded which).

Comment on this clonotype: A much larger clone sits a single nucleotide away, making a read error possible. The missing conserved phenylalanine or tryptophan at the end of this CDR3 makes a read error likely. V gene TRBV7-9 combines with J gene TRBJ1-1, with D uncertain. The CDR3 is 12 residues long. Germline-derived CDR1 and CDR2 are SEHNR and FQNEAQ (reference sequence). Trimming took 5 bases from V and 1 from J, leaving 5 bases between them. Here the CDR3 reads CASSLWNTEAFI. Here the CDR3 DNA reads TGTGCCAGCAGCCTTTGGAACACTGAAGCTTTCATT.

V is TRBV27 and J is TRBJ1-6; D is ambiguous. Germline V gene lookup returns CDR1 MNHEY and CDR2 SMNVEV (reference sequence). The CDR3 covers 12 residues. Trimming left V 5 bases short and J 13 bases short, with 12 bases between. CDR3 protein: CASSRPWSPLHF. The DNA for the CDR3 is TGTGCCAGCAGTCGACCGTGGTCCCCCCTCCACTTT.

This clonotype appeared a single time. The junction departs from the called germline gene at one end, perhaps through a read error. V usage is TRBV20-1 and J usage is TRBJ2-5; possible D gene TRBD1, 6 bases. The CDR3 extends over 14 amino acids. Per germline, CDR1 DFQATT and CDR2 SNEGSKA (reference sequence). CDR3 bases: TGCAGTGATAGTACACAGGGTATTGGAGAGACCGAGTACTTC. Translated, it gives CSDSTQGIGETEYF.

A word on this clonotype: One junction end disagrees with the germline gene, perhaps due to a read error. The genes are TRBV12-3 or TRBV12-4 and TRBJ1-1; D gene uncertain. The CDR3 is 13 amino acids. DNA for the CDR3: TGTGCCAGCAGTTTAATGAGGTCCGCTGAATCTTTCTTT. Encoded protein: CASSLMRSAESFF.

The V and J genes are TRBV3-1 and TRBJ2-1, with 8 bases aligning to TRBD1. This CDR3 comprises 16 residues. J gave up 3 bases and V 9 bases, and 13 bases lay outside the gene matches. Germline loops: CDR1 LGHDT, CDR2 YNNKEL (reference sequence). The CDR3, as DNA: TGTGCCAGAAGTGAACCCGGGACAGGAAGCTACAATGAGCAGTTCTTC. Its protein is CARSEPGTGSYNEQFF.

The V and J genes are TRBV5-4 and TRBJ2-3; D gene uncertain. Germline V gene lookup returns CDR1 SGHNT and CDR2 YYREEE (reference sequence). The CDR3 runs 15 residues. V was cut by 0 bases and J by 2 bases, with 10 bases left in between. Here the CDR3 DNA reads TGTGCCAGCAGCTTGGACAGCTCAGTCACAGATACGCAGTATTTT. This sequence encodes CASSLDSSVTDTQYF.

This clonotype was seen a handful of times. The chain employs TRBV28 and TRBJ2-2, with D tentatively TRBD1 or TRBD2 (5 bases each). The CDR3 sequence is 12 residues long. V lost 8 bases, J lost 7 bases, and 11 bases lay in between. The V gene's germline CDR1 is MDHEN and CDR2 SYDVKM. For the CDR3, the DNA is TGTGCCAGCGTTGAGGGGAACGGGGAGCTGTTTTTT. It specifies CASVEGNGELFF. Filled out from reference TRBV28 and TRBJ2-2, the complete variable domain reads DVKVTQSSRYLVKRTGEKVFLECVQDMDHENMFWYRQDPGLGLRLIYFSYDVKMKEKGDIPEGYSVSREKKERFSLILESASTNQTSMYLCASVEGNGELFFGEGSRLTVL.

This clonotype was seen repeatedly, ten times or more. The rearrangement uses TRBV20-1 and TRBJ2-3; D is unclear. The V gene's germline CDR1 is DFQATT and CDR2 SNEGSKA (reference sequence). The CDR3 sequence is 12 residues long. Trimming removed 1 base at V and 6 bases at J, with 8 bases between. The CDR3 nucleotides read TGCAGTGCTAGAGGGGCCGACGATACGCAGTATTTT. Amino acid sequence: CSARGADDTQYF.

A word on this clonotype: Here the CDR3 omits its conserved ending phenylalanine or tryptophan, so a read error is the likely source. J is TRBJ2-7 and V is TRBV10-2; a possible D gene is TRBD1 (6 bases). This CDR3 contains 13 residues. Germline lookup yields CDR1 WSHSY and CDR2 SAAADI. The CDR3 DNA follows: TGTGCCACCGTACCGGGGCAGGGGAACGAGCAGTACCTC. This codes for CATVPGQGNEQYL.

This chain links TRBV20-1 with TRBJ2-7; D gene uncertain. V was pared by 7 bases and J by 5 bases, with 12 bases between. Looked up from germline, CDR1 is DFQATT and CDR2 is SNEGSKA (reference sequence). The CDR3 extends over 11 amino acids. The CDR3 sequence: CSVSGWDEQYF. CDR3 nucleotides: TGCAGTGTATCAGGTTGGGACGAGCAGTACTTC.

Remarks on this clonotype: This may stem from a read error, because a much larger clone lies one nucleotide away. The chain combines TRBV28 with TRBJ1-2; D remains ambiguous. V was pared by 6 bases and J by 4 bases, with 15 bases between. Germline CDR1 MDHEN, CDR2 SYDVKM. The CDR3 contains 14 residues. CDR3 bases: TGTGCCAGCAGCTTTACAGTGGATGGCTATGGCTACACCTTC. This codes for CASSFTVDGYGYTF.

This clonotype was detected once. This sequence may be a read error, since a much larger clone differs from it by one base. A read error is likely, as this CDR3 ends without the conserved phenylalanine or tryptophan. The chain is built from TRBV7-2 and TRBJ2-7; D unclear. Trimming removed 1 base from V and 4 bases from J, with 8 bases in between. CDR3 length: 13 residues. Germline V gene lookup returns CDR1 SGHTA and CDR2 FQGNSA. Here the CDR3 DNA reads TGTGCCAGCAGCTTAGGACCAAGATACGAGCAGTACCTC. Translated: CASSLGPRYEQYL.

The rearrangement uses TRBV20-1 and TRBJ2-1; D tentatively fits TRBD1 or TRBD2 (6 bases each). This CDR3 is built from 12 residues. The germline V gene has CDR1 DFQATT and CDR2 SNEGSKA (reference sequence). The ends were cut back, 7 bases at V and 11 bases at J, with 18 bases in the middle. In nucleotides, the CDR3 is TGCAGTGACAGGGAGACGGCGGGGCAGCAGTTCTTC. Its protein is CSDRETAGQQFF.

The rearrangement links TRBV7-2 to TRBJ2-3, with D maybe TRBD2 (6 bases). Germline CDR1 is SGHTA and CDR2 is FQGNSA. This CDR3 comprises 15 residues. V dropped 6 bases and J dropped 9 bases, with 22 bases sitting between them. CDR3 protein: CASRHRLEGTDTQYF. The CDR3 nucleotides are TGTGCCAGCAGGCACCGACTAGAGGGGACCGACACGCAGTATTTT.